This TCR beta chain is from a study of glioma-infiltrating T cells after dendritic cell vaccination (dated by TCRdb to 2015 to 2016). Describing the broader study: The cohort comprised around 15 glioblastoma patients from Phase I and II dendritic cell vaccination trials, 9 newly diagnosed and 6 with recurrent disease. Autologous tumor lysate-pulsed dendritic cell vaccination was administered to the patients between the early 2000s and the early 2010s. To make the vaccine, monocyte-derived dendritic cells were cultured for seven to eight days with IL-4 and GM-CSF and then pulsed overnight with autologous tumor lysate. Each patient was given three intradermal dendritic cell vaccine injections, spaced two weeks apart, in the arm below the axilla. Tumor-infiltrating lymphocyte content was quantified and tumor and blood repertoires were compared in dendritic cell-vaccinated glioblastoma patients by deep sequencing of TCR beta CDR3 regions. Survival after dendritic cell vaccination was correlated with TCR sequencing metrics, including TIL content and tumor-blood repertoire overlap.

Reading the germline V gene gives CDR1 MNHEY and CDR2 SVGAGI. From the cysteine through the phenylalanine, the CDR3 covers 15 amino acids. The kept DNA is CDR3 alone, 45 bases in frame from the first base. For this chain, trimming is 10 bases at the V end and 7 bases at the J end, and the number of junction bases without a gene match is 16. TCRB CDR3 regions were amplified from 1.5 to 2 ug genomic DNA, or all available DNA if less, using the immunoSEQ assay. The multiplex PCR relied on 60 forward primers for TCR V beta segments and 13 reverse primers for J beta segments. Synthetic control templates were spiked into each sample at limiting dilution to estimate reads per starting template. Sequencing produced 87 bp reads on the Illumina HiSeq System. As for how the authors treated the data: To remove PCR and sequencing errors, closely related sequences were merged with a nearest neighbor algorithm. TCR overlap was measured as the percentage of unique tumor TCR beta sequences also present in the same patient's peripheral blood. Not all clones reach the TCRdb copy of this immuneACCESS table, which keeps in-frame sequences only. Checked studies attribute under half of the gap to unresolved V genes and leave the rest unexplained. That table supplies the V and J calls and clone size; D and trimming were determined from the DNA. The sample data list approximately 90,000 clones, and over 75% of these were observed just once. The ten largest account for about 3.2% of the sample.

Comments on this clone: Its specific antigen is unknown. Base qualities are not recorded, but no much larger clone differs from it by a single base.

Broader findings and caveats from the paper: After dendritic cell vaccination, a higher estimated pretreatment TIL content predicted longer time to progression and overall survival. The cohort was small and heterogeneous, only a few patients had full blood and tumor sets, and even fewer had initial-recurrent tumor pairs. The response model built on TCR overlap across three groups was characterized as speculative, with prospective validation still needed. No direct relationship between TCR clonality and survival was found, suggesting that a diverse polyclonal response may matter.

Patients were selected on the basis of adequate residual fresh-frozen tumor tissue and more than two years of available survival data. Although molecular status otherwise differed among the glioblastoma patients, no patient had an isocitrate dehydrogenase mutation. PBMC collection took place before vaccination, two weeks after the third vaccination, and at tumor progression if progression occurred. The Qiagen DNeasy Blood extraction Kit was used for extraction of genomic DNA. This chain joins TRBV6-5 to TRBJ2-1; 7 junctional bases match TRBD2. This TCR derives from a human donor with glioblastoma. This material consisted of blood, taken before dendritic cell vaccination. The sequence in DNA is TGTGCCAACGGGGAGGGGAACGGTTCATGGAATGAGCAGTTCTTC. Its translation is CANGEGNGSWNEQFF.